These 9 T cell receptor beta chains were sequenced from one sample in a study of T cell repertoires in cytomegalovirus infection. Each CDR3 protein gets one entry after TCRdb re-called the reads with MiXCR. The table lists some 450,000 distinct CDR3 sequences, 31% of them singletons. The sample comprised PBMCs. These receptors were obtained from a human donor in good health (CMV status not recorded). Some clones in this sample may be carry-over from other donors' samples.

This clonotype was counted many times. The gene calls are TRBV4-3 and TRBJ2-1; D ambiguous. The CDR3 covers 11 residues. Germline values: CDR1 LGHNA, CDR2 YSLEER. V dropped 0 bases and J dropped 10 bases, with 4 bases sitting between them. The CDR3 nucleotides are TGCGCCAGCAGCCAAGATAGAGAGCAGTTCTTC. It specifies CASSQDREQFF.

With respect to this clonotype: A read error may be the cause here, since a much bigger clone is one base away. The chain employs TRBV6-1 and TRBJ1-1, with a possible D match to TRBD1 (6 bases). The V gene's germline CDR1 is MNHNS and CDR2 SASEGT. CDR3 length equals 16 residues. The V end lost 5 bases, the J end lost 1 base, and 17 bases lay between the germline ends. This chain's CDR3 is CASSIRPGAGNTEAFF. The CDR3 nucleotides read TGTGCCAGCAGTATTCGGCCAGGGGCAGGGAACACTGAAGCTTTCTTT.

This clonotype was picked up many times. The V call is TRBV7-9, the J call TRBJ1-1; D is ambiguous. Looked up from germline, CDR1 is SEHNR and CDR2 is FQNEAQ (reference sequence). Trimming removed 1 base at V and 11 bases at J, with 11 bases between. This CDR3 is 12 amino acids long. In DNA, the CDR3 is TGTGCCAGCAGCTTAGTTCCCGGGGAGGCTTTCTTT. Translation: CASSLVPGEAFF.

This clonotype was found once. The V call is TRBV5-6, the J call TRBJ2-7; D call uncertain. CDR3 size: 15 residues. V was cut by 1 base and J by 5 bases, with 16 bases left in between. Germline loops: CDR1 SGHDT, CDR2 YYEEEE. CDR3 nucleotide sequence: TGTGCCAGCAGCTTGTCCCTCGCGCGAGCCGACGAGCAGTACTTC. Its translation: CASSLSLARADEQYF. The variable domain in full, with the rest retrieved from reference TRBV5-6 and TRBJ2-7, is DAGVTQSPTHLIKTRGQQVTLRCSPKSGHDTVSWYQQALGQGPQFIFQYYEEEERQRGNFPDRFSGHQFPNYSSELNVNALLLGDSALYLCASSLSLARADEQYFGPGTRLTVT.

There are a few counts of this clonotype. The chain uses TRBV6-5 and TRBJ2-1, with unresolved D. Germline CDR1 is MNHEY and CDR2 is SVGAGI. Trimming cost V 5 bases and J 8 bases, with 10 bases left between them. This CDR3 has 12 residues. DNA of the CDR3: TGTGCCAGCAGTCAAGGGTGGCATGAGCAGTTCTTC. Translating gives CASSQGWHEQFF.

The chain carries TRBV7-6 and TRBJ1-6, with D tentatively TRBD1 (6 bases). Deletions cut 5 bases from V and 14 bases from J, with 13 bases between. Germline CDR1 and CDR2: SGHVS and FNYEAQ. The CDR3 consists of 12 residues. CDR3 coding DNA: TGTGCCAGCAGCATTGGGGGGCTGGCCCTCCACTTT. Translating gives CASSIGGLALHF.

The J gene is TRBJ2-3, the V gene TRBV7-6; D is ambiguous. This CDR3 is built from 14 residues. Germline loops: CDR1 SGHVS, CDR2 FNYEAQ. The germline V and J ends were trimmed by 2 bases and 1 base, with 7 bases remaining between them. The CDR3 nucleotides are TGTGCCAGCAGCTTATCGGCTGGCACAGATACGCAGTATTTT. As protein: CASSLSAGTDTQYF.

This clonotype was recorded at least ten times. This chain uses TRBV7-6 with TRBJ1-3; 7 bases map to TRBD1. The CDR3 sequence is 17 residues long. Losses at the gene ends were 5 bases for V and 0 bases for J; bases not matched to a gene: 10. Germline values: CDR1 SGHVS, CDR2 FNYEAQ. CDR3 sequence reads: CASSPEYRGSSGNTIYF. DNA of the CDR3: TGTGCCAGCAGCCCAGAATACAGGGGATCCTCTGGAAACACCATATATTTT.

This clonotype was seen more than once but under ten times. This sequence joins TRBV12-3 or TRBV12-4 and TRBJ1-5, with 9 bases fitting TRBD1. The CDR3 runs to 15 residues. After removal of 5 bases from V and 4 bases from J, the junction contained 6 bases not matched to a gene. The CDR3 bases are TGTGCCAGCAGTCTGGGGACAGGGCAAAATCAGCCCCAGCATTTT. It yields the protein CASSLGTGQNQPQHF.